The TCR beta chain under discussion was sequenced for a study of blood T cell repertoires in COVID-19. In the original processing: Amplification from reference gene primers served as the basis for estimated nucleated cell counts. Sequencing used immunoSEQ multiplex PCR; TCRdb keeps in-frame clones, though not all of them. V, J and clone size were drawn from that table, and D and trimming were deduced from the DNA. The sample lists more than 350,000 clones, 75% to 90% occurring once. This clone was detected once. Cohorts were determined from participant-reported clinical history. Donors of Cohort 3 who recovered were those that had two negative PCRs, clearance, or symptom resolution. CDR1 SEHNR and CDR2 FQNEAQ come from the germline V gene (reference sequence). V lost 6 bases, J lost 7 bases, and 6 bases stayed unmatched. This CDR3 is built from 14 residues.

The sample comprised PBMCs or T cells enriched from blood (not recorded which). This chain joins TRBV7-9 and TRBJ1-6; 7 bases agree with TRBD1. The sequence was collected from a man between 18 and 29 years old who had recovered from COVID-19. The CDR3 protein is CASSSGTENSPLHF. The CDR3 DNA reads as TGTGCCAGCAGTTCCGGGACAGAAAATTCACCCCTCCACTTT.